These T cell receptor beta chains were read from a single sample in a study of neurological immune-mediated disorders. One entry per CDR3 protein, called by TCRdb with MiXCR from the 5' RACE reads. The table has tens of thousands of distinct CDR3 sequences, about 6% seen once. The sample consisted of CD4+ T cells from blood. The receptors were gathered from a middle-aged woman in good health. Both conserved end residues are part of each CDR3. Each record gives: V gene, D gene, clone size, J gene, CDR3 DNA, CDR3 protein. D genes are given only for firm matches. Rows give clone size only sometimes, using once, few, many, or a class for an expanded clone.

v_gene: TRBV5-1
d_gene: TRBD2
abundance: many
j_gene: TRBJ2-3
CDR3nt: TGCGCCAGCAGTCTGCGGGAGATTACAGATACGCAGTATTTT
CDR3aa: CASSLREITDTQYF

v_gene: TRBV12-3/TRBV12-4
d_gene: NA
abundance: NA
j_gene: TRBJ2-6
CDR3nt: TGTGCCAGCGGCTCATACTCTGGGGCCAACGTCCTGACTTTC
CDR3aa: CASGSYSGANVLTF

v_gene: TRBV20-1
d_gene: NA
abundance: many
j_gene: TRBJ2-5
CDR3nt: TGCAGTGCTAGTGACCCGGGACTCAAACAAGAGACCCAGTACTTC
CDR3aa: CSASDPGLKQETQYF

v_gene: TRBV6-5
d_gene: NA
abundance: many
j_gene: TRBJ2-7
CDR3nt: TGTGCCAGCAGTTACTTGGTCGGGGGCTACGAGCAGTACTTC
CDR3aa: CASSYLVGGYEQYF

v_gene: TRBV5-5
d_gene: NA
abundance: many
j_gene: TRBJ1-2
CDR3nt: TGTGCCAGCAGCTTGGAAGGGGGACGGGGCTATGGCTACACCTTC
CDR3aa: CASSLEGGRGYGYTF

v_gene: TRBV20-1
d_gene: NA
abundance: many
j_gene: TRBJ1-2
CDR3nt: TGCAGTGCTGGGGGGGGGAAGGATGGCTACACCTTC
CDR3aa: CSAGGGKDGYTF

v_gene: TRBV24-1
d_gene: NA
abundance: many
j_gene: TRBJ1-4
CDR3nt: TGTGCCACCAGTGATGCCAGGTTTGAAAAACTGTTTTTT
CDR3aa: CATSDARFEKLFF

v_gene: TRBV29-1
d_gene: NA
abundance: many
j_gene: TRBJ2-7
CDR3nt: TGCAGCGTTGCTGGGATGGGCGAGCAGTACTTC
CDR3aa: CSVAGMGEQYF

v_gene: TRBV20-1
d_gene: NA
abundance: NA
j_gene: TRBJ2-7
CDR3nt: TGCAGTGCCTGGGGGAGGCACTACGAGCAGTACTTC
CDR3aa: CSAWGRHYEQYF

v_gene: TRBV5-8
d_gene: TRBD1
abundance: NA
j_gene: TRBJ2-1
CDR3nt: TGTGCCAGCAGCTTGGCAGGGGGCTATGAGCAGTTCTTC
CDR3aa: CASSLAGGYEQFF

v_gene: TRBV7-9
d_gene: NA
abundance: NA
j_gene: TRBJ1-2
CDR3nt: TGTGCCAGCAGCTTAGCGACAGTGTCCTATGGCTACACCTTC
CDR3aa: CASSLATVSYGYTF

v_gene: TRBV5-1
d_gene: TRBD1
abundance: many
j_gene: TRBJ1-2
CDR3nt: TGCGCCAGCAGCCGGACAGGGGGTAACTATGGCTACACCTTC
CDR3aa: CASSRTGGNYGYTF

v_gene: TRBV20-1
d_gene: NA
abundance: many
j_gene: TRBJ2-3
CDR3nt: TGCAGTGCCGGGGACTCTTACACAGATACGCAGTATTTT
CDR3aa: CSAGDSYTDTQYF

v_gene: TRBV10-3
d_gene: NA
abundance: many
j_gene: TRBJ2-7
CDR3nt: TGTGCCATCAGTGAGAGGCCTTCATACGTCTCCTACGAGCAGTACTTC
CDR3aa: CAISERPSYVSYEQYF

v_gene: TRBV5-1
d_gene: NA
abundance: many
j_gene: TRBJ2-7
CDR3nt: TGCGCCAGCAGCTCGGACGGTCCCACAGGTGGGCAGTACTTC
CDR3aa: CASSSDGPTGGQYF

v_gene: TRBV6-5
d_gene: NA
abundance: many
j_gene: TRBJ2-2
CDR3nt: TGTGCCAGCAGGAAGGACAGCGCGAACACCGGGGAGCTGTTTTTT
CDR3aa: CASRKDSANTGELFF

v_gene: TRBV28
d_gene: TRBD1
abundance: many
j_gene: TRBJ2-7
CDR3nt: TGTGCCAGCAGTACGACCGGGACAGGGGGTCGGGAGCAGTACTTC
CDR3aa: CASSTTGTGGREQYF

v_gene: TRBV20-1
d_gene: NA
abundance: many
j_gene: TRBJ2-2
CDR3nt: TGCAGTGCCGACCGTAGGAACACCGGGGAGCTGTTTTTT
CDR3aa: CSADRRNTGELFF

v_gene: TRBV29-1
d_gene: TRBD2
abundance: many
j_gene: TRBJ2-1
CDR3nt: TGCAGCGCTAGGGCTAGCGGGTCCCACAATGAGCAGTTCTTC
CDR3aa: CSARASGSHNEQFF

v_gene: TRBV5-1
d_gene: NA
abundance: NA
j_gene: TRBJ1-1
CDR3nt: TGCGCCAGCAGCTTGGGGGCGCGGGACACTGAAGCTTTCTTT
CDR3aa: CASSLGARDTEAFF

v_gene: TRBV7-2
d_gene: NA
abundance: many
j_gene: TRBJ2-1
CDR3nt: TGTGCCAGCAGCCCACGACTAGTCAATGAGCAGTTCTTC
CDR3aa: CASSPRLVNEQFF

v_gene: TRBV5-1
d_gene: NA
abundance: many
j_gene: TRBJ1-1
CDR3nt: TGCGCCAGCAGCTCCCTCGGCGGGTACACTGAAGCTTTCTTT
CDR3aa: CASSSLGGYTEAFF

v_gene: TRBV20-1
d_gene: NA
abundance: many
j_gene: TRBJ2-5
CDR3nt: TGCAGTGCTTCGGAGTTGGTAGAGACCCAGTACTTC
CDR3aa: CSASELVETQYF

v_gene: TRBV12-3/TRBV12-4
d_gene: NA
abundance: many
j_gene: TRBJ2-3
CDR3nt: TGTGCCAGCACCTTTTTGAACTCGGGTACAGATACGCAGTATTTT
CDR3aa: CASTFLNSGTDTQYF

v_gene: TRBV27
d_gene: NA
abundance: many
j_gene: TRBJ2-7
CDR3nt: TGTGCCAGCGCCCCACGACTGGGGGCTGTATCCTACGAGCAGTACTTC
CDR3aa: CASAPRLGAVSYEQYF

v_gene: TRBV5-1
d_gene: TRBD1
abundance: many
j_gene: TRBJ2-6
CDR3nt: TGCGCCAGCAGCTTGTCGACAGGGGGATGGTCTGGGGCCAACGTCCTGACTTTC
CDR3aa: CASSLSTGGWSGANVLTF

v_gene: TRBV20-1
d_gene: NA
abundance: many
j_gene: TRBJ1-5
CDR3nt: TGCAGTGCTACTAGAGGCTTCAATCAGCCCCAGCATTTT
CDR3aa: CSATRGFNQPQHF

v_gene: TRBV5-1
d_gene: NA
abundance: many
j_gene: TRBJ2-7
CDR3nt: TGCGCCAGCAGGCAACCGCCCTACGAGCAGTACTTC
CDR3aa: CASRQPPYEQYF

v_gene: TRBV20-1
d_gene: NA
abundance: many
j_gene: TRBJ2-5
CDR3nt: TGCAGTGCTCCGACCGGGACGGAAGAGACCCAGTACTTC
CDR3aa: CSAPTGTEETQYF

v_gene: TRBV20-1
d_gene: NA
abundance: many
j_gene: TRBJ2-2
CDR3nt: TGCAGTGCTAGGGACTTGAAGAACACCGGGGAGCTGTTTTTT
CDR3aa: CSARDLKNTGELFF

v_gene: TRBV27
d_gene: NA
abundance: many
j_gene: TRBJ2-7
CDR3nt: TGTGCCAGCAGTTGGTCAGGGGTCTACGAGCAGTACTTC
CDR3aa: CASSWSGVYEQYF

v_gene: TRBV18
d_gene: TRBD1
abundance: many
j_gene: TRBJ2-7
CDR3nt: TGTGCCAGCTCACCACCGGGGACAGGGCCCTACGAGCAGTACTTC
CDR3aa: CASSPPGTGPYEQYF

v_gene: TRBV5-1
d_gene: TRBD2
abundance: many
j_gene: TRBJ2-7
CDR3nt: TGCGCCAGCAGCTTGGCACTAGCGGGAGCCTACGAGCAGTACTTC
CDR3aa: CASSLALAGAYEQYF

v_gene: TRBV28
d_gene: TRBD2
abundance: many
j_gene: TRBJ2-7
CDR3nt: TGTGCCAGCAGTCGCCCCGGACTAGCGGGCGACGAGCAGTACTTC
CDR3aa: CASSRPGLAGDEQYF

v_gene: TRBV12-3/TRBV12-4
d_gene: NA
abundance: many
j_gene: TRBJ2-2
CDR3nt: TGTGCCAGCACCCCCTGGAGGAGGGACACCGGGGAGCTGTTTTTT
CDR3aa: CASTPWRRDTGELFF

v_gene: TRBV5-5
d_gene: NA
abundance: many
j_gene: TRBJ1-6
CDR3nt: TGTGCCAGCAACGACATCCAGGACTCACCCCTCCACTTT
CDR3aa: CASNDIQDSPLHF

v_gene: TRBV5-1
d_gene: TRBD1
abundance: many
j_gene: TRBJ2-1
CDR3nt: TGCGCCAGCAGCCTACGTCCTTCAGGGACAGGGAGCAATGAGCAGTTCTTC
CDR3aa: CASSLRPSGTGSNEQFF

v_gene: TRBV4-2
d_gene: TRBD1
abundance: many
j_gene: TRBJ2-3
CDR3nt: TGTGCCAGCAGCCAACCTGCTCCAGGGGGTGGAACAGATACGCAGTATTTT
CDR3aa: CASSQPAPGGGTDTQYF

v_gene: TRBV2
d_gene: NA
abundance: many
j_gene: TRBJ1-1
CDR3nt: TGTGCCACAGCCCTGGGGGACACTGAAGCTTTCTTT
CDR3aa: CATALGDTEAFF

v_gene: TRBV14
d_gene: NA
abundance: many
j_gene: TRBJ2-1
CDR3nt: TGTGCCAGCAGCCGAAGGGACCCTTCCCGAGTTCATGAGCAGTTCTTC
CDR3aa: CASSRRDPSRVHEQFF

v_gene: TRBV20-1
d_gene: NA
abundance: many
j_gene: TRBJ2-1
CDR3nt: TGCAGTGCTACCGGGGGCGGCCTTCTCAATGAGCAGTTCTTC
CDR3aa: CSATGGGLLNEQFF

v_gene: TRBV7-9
d_gene: TRBD1
abundance: many
j_gene: TRBJ1-3
CDR3nt: TGTGCCAGCAGCCCATGGACAGGGCTCTCTGGAAACACCATATATTTT
CDR3aa: CASSPWTGLSGNTIYF

v_gene: TRBV7-2
d_gene: TRBD1
abundance: many
j_gene: TRBJ2-7
CDR3nt: TGTGCCAGCAGCTCGACAGGGAGCGAGCAGTACTTC
CDR3aa: CASSSTGSEQYF

v_gene: TRBV5-1
d_gene: NA
abundance: many
j_gene: TRBJ2-7
CDR3nt: TGCGCCAGCAGCTTGGACCAGGTAGAGCAGTACTTC
CDR3aa: CASSLDQVEQYF

v_gene: TRBV20-1
d_gene: TRBD1
abundance: many
j_gene: TRBJ1-2
CDR3nt: TGCAGTGCTAGAACGACAGGGGGCGGGGGCTACACCTTC
CDR3aa: CSARTTGGGGYTF

v_gene: TRBV29-1
d_gene: TRBD2
abundance: many
j_gene: TRBJ2-3
CDR3nt: TGCAGCGTTGACGCACTAGCGGGAGTAGAAGGGGATACGCAGTATTTT
CDR3aa: CSVDALAGVEGDTQYF

v_gene: TRBV28
d_gene: NA
abundance: many
j_gene: TRBJ1-1
CDR3nt: TGTGCCAGCAGTTTGCTGGACACAAGAGTGAACACTGAAGCTTTCTTT
CDR3aa: CASSLLDTRVNTEAFF

v_gene: TRBV20-1
d_gene: TRBD2
abundance: many
j_gene: TRBJ2-1
CDR3nt: TGCAGTGCAGGGACTAGCGGGAGTTACAATGAGCAGTTCTTC
CDR3aa: CSAGTSGSYNEQFF

v_gene: TRBV12-3/TRBV12-4
d_gene: TRBD2
abundance: many
j_gene: TRBJ2-3
CDR3nt: TGTGCCAGCAGTTCGAACCTACTAGCGGGAGTGGAAGATACGCAGTATTTT
CDR3aa: CASSSNLLAGVEDTQYF

v_gene: TRBV6-2/TRBV6-3
d_gene: TRBD1
abundance: many
j_gene: TRBJ2-5
CDR3nt: TGTGCCAGCAAGGACAGGAATAAAGAGACCCAGTACTTC
CDR3aa: CASKDRNKETQYF

v_gene: TRBV5-1
d_gene: NA
abundance: many
j_gene: TRBJ2-3
CDR3nt: TGCGCCAGCAGCCGGGATACTAGCACAGATACGCAGTATTTT
CDR3aa: CASSRDTSTDTQYF

v_gene: TRBV7-2
d_gene: TRBD2
abundance: many
j_gene: TRBJ2-1
CDR3nt: TGTGCCAGCGGAGCTAGCGGGAGTCGTGATGAGCAGTTCTTC
CDR3aa: CASGASGSRDEQFF

v_gene: TRBV6-1
d_gene: NA
abundance: many
j_gene: TRBJ2-5
CDR3nt: TGTGCCAGCAGTGAACAGGCCCAAGAGACCCAGTACTTC
CDR3aa: CASSEQAQETQYF

v_gene: TRBV28
d_gene: NA
abundance: many
j_gene: TRBJ2-2
CDR3nt: TGTGCCAGCAGTTTATGGGGGGCAGTATGGACCGGGGAGCTGTTTTTT
CDR3aa: CASSLWGAVWTGELFF

v_gene: TRBV3-1
d_gene: NA
abundance: many
j_gene: TRBJ1-1
CDR3nt: TGTGCCAGCAGCCAAACAACCTGGAGTCCTGAAGCTTTCTTT
CDR3aa: CASSQTTWSPEAFF